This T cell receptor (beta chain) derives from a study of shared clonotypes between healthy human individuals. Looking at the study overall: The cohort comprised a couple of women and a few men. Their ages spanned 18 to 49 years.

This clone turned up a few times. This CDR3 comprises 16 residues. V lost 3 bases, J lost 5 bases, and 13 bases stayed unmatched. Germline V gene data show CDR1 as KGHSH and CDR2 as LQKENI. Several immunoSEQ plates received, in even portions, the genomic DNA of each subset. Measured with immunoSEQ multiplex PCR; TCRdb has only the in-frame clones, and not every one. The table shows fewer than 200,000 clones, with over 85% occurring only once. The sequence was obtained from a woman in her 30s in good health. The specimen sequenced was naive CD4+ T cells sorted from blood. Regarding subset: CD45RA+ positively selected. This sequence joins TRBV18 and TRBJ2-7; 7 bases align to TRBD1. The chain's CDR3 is CASSPLATGVVNEQYF. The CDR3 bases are TGTGCCAGCTCACCGTTAGCAACAGGGGTAGTCAACGAGCAGTACTTC.